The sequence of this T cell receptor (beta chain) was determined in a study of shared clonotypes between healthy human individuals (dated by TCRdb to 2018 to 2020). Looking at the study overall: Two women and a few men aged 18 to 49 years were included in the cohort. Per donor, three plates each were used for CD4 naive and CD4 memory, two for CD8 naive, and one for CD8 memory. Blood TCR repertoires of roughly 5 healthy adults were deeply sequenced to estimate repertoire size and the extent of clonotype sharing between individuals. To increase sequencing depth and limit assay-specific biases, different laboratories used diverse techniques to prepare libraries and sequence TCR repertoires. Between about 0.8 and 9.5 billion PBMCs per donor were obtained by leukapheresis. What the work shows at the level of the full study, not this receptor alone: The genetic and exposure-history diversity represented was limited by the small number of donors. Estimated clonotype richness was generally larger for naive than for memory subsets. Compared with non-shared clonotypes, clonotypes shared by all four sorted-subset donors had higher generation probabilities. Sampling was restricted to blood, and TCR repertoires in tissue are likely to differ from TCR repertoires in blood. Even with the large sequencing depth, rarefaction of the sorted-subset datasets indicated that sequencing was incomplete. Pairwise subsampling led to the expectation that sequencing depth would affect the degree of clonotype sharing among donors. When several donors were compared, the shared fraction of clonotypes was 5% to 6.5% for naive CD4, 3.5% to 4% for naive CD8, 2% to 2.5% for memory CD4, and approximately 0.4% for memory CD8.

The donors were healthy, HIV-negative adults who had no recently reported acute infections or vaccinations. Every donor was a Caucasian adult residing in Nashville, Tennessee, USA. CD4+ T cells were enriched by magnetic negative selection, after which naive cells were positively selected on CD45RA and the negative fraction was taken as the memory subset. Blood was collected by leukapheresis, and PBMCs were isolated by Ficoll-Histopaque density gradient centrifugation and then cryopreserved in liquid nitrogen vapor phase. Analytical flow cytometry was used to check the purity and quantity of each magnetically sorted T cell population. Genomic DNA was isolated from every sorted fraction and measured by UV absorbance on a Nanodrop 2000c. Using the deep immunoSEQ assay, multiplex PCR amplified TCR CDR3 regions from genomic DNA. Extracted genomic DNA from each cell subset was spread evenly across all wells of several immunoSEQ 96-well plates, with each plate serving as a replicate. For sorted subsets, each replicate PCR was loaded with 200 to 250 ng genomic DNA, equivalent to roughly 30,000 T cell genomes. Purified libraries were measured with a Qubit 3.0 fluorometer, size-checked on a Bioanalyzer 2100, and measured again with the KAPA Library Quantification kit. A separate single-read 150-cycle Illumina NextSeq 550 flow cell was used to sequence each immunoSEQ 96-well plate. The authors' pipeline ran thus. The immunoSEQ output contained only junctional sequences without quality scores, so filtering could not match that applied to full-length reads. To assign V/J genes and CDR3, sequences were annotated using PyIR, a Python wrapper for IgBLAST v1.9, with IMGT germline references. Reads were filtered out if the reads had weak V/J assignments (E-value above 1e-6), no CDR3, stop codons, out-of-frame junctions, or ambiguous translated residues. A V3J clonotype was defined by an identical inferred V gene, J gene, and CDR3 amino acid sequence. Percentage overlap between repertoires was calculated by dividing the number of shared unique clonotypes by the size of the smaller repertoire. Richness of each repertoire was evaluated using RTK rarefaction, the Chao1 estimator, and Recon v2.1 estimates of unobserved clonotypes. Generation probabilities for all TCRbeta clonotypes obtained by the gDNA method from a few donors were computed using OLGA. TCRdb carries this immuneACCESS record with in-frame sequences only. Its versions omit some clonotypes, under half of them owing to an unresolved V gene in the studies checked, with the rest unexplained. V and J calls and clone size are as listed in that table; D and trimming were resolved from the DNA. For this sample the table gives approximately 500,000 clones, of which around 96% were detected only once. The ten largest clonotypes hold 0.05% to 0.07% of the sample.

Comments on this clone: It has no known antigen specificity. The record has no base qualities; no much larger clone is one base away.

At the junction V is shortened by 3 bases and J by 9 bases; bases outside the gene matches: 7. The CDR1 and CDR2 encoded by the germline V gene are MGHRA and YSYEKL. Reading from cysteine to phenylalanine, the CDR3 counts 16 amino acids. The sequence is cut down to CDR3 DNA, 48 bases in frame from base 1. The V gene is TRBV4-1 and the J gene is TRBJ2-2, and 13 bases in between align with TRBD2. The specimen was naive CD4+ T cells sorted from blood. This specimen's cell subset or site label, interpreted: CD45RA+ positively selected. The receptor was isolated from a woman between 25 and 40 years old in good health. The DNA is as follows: TGCGCCAGCAGCCAGACCAGGACTAGCGGGAGTCGGGAGCTGTTTTTT. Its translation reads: CASSQTRTSGSRELFF.